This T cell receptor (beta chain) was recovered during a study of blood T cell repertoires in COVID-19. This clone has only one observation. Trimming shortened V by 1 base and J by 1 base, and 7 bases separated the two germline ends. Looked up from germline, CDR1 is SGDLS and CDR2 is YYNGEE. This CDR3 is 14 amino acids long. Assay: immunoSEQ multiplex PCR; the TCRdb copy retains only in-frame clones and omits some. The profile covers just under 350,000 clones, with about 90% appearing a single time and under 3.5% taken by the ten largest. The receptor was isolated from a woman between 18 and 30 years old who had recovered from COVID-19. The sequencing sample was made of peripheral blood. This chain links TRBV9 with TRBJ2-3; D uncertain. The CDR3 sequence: CASSVQARTDTQYF. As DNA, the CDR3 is TGTGCCAGCAGCGTACAGGCCCGCACAGATACGCAGTATTTT.